These 24 T cell receptor beta chains came from one sample sequenced in a study of cytomegalovirus exposure and HLA in healthy donors. 60 Vbeta and 13 Jbeta primers were used in PCR. Sequenced by immunoSEQ multiplex PCR; TCRdb stores in-frame clones only, minus some. The sample contains about 180,000 clones, 72% of which appear only once. What was sequenced was PBMCs. These receptor sequences come from a human donor in good health.

V usage is TRBV5-4 and J usage is TRBJ1-3; no clear D gene. Trimming stripped 0 bases from V and 5 bases from J, with 12 bases between. Germline values: CDR1 SGHNT, CDR2 YYREEE (reference sequence). The CDR3 consists of 15 residues. DNA for the CDR3: TGTGCCAGCAGCTTGGCCGGTACGGAGAGAAACACCATATATTTT. It yields the protein CASSLAGTERNTIYF.

This chain links TRBV5-1 with TRBJ1-1; no definite D call. The V end was cut by 4 bases, the J end by 5 bases, with 12 bases between. The V gene's germline CDR1 is SGHRS and CDR2 YFSETQ. The CDR3 totals 13 residues. CDR3 coding DNA: TGCGCCAGCAGCAAAGAGGGCGGTACTGAAGCTTTCTTT. Its translation: CASSKEGGTEAFF.

The chain links TRBV13 to TRBJ2-1; the match to TRBD1 covers 8 bases. The V segment lost 4 bases and the J segment 4 bases; nucleotides outside the gene matches: 3. The CDR3 is made up of 14 amino acids. Germline CDR1 is PRHDT and CDR2 is FYEKMQ (reference sequence). The CDR3 reads CASSSDRAYNEQFF. In DNA, the CDR3 is TGTGCCAGCAGCTCGGACAGGGCGTACAATGAGCAGTTCTTC. Combining the CDR3 with reference TRBV13 and TRBJ2-1 gives the whole variable domain AAGVIQSPRHLIKEKRETATLKCYPIPRHDTVYWYQQGPGQDPQFLISFYEKMQSDKGSIPDRFSAQQFSDYHSELNMSSLELGDSALYFCASSSDRAYNEQFFGPGTRLTVL.

As for this clone: This sample includes further DNA sequences coding for the same CDR3. The CDR3 DNA reads as TGTGCCAGCAGCTTAACATTTCAAGAGACCCAGTACTTC. It is translated as CASSLTFQETQYF. The rearrangement joins TRBV7-6 to TRBJ2-5; D call uncertain. With 2 bases removed from V and 2 bases from J, the gap between germline ends came to 6 bases. CDR1 is SGHVS, CDR2 FNYEAQ, per germline. CDR3 length equals 13 residues.

V is TRBV5-1 and J is TRBJ2-4; D unclear. The CDR3 runs to 16 residues. Germline V gene data show CDR1 as SGHRS and CDR2 as YFSETQ. V was cut by 1 base and J by 3 bases, with 14 bases left in between. This chain's CDR3 is CASSLIPHSGKNIQYF. DNA of the CDR3: TGCGCCAGCAGCTTGATCCCTCATAGTGGCAAAAACATTCAGTACTTC.

The chain combines TRBV27 with TRBJ1-1, with a tentative D call TRBD1 (5 bases). The CDR3 extends over 15 amino acids. Germline-derived CDR1 and CDR2 are MNHEY and SMNVEV (reference sequence). V was shortened by 6 bases and J by 3 bases, with 17 bases between the two germline ends. The CDR3 DNA reads as TGTGCCAGCAGGAAGGGGCGGGGTCAGGACACTGAAGCTTTCTTT. Translating gives CASRKGRGQDTEAFF.

Comment on this clone: One junction end does not reproduce the germline sequence, and a read error may be involved. The rearrangement joins TRBV7-9 to TRBJ2-3; TRBD2 matches 9 bases. CDR3 length: 16 residues. CDR1 is SEHNR and CDR2 is FQNEAQ in the germline V gene (reference sequence). The CDR3 sequence: CSSSLESGGTTDTQYF. The CDR3 DNA reads as TGTTCCAGCAGCTTAGAAAGCGGGGGGACCACAGATACGCAGTATTTT.

CDR3 nucleotide sequence: TGTGCCTGGTTTACAGGATACCACGGAGCTTTCTTT. It translates to CAWFTGYHGAFF. This chain connects TRBV30 to TRBJ1-1; D possibly corresponds to TRBD1 (5 bases). Between the trimmed V and J ends, which lost 5 bases and 10 bases, there was a span of 17 bases. The CDR3 covers 12 residues. Germline assignment: CDR1 GTSNPN and CDR2 SVGIG (reference sequence).

The chain uses TRBV19 and TRBJ2-1, with TRBD2 identical over 8 bases. V dropped 1 base and J dropped 4; count of bases not matched to a gene: 6. Germline CDR1 LNHDA, CDR2 SQIVND (reference sequence). The length of the CDR3 is 16 residues. As DNA, the CDR3 is TGTGCCAGTAGTATAGGTACTAGCGGAGTTTACAATGAGCAGTTCTTC. Protein: CASSIGTSGVYNEQFF.

This clone occurred a few times. This chain links TRBV9 with TRBJ2-1, with D unclear. Trimming took off 3 bases at V and 0 bases at J, with 4 bases between the two ends. The CDR3 runs to 13 residues. The germline V gene has CDR1 SGDLS and CDR2 YYNGEE. CDR3: CASSANSYNEQFF. CDR3 sequence (DNA): TGTGCCAGCAGCGCCAACTCCTACAATGAGCAGTTCTTC.

The CDR3 sequence: CASSDRDRDNNEQFF. CDR3 coding DNA: TGCGCCAGCAGTGACCGGGACAGGGACAACAATGAGCAGTTCTTC. The V gene is TRBV10-1, the J gene TRBJ2-1; 9 nucleotides agree with TRBD1. The CDR3 totals 15 residues. Germline assignment: CDR1 WNHNN and CDR2 SYGVQD (reference sequence). V was pared by 3 bases and J by 5 bases, with 5 bases of the junction left unmatched.

Comment on this clone: Other DNA sequences in this sample translate to the same CDR3. This chain joins TRBV27 and TRBJ2-1, with 8 bases aligning to TRBD2. The CDR3 consists of 15 residues. J lost 4 bases, V lost 5 bases, and 7 bases had no gene match. CDR1 and CDR2 (germline): MNHEY, SMNVEV (reference sequence). CDR3 residues: CASSPSGGPYNEQFF. In DNA form, the CDR3 reads TGTGCCAGCAGTCCGAGCGGGGGCCCTTACAATGAGCAGTTCTTC.

The chain joins TRBV5-1 to TRBJ1-3; no clear D. The CDR3 has 17 residues. Trimming cost V 1 base and J 4 bases, with 18 bases left between them. Germline CDR1 is SGHRS and CDR2 is YFSETQ. The DNA for the CDR3 is TGCGCCAGCAGCTTGATGAGGACTGGAATAGCCGGAAACACCATATATTTT. This encodes CASSLMRTGIAGNTIYF.

The rearrangement uses TRBV18 and TRBJ2-6, with D perhaps matching TRBD2 (6 bases). Germline CDR1 is KGHSH and CDR2 is LQKENI. The V end was cut by 4 bases, the J end by 1 base, with 8 bases between. The CDR3 is made up of 15 amino acids. CDR3 sequence reads: CASSQRVSGANVLTF. CDR3 bases: TGTGCCAGCTCACAGCGGGTTTCTGGGGCCAACGTCCTGACTTTC.

The V gene is TRBV7-3, the J gene TRBJ1-1, with 7 bases lining up with TRBD1. The V and J ends lost 5 bases and 2 bases, in that order; junction bases with no gene match: 5. Germline CDR1 reads SGHTA; CDR2 reads FQGTGA. This CDR3 contains 14 residues. CDR3 protein: CASSVGGANTEAFF. Here the CDR3 DNA reads TGTGCCAGCAGCGTAGGGGGCGCCAACACTGAAGCTTTCTTT.

V and J are TRBV28 and TRBJ1-1; 8 bases map to TRBD1. Germline values: CDR1 MDHEN, CDR2 SYDVKM. V lost 5 bases to trimming and J lost 4 bases; unmatched junction nucleotides: 6. This CDR3 comprises 14 residues. The CDR3 sequence is CASSIPGGFTEAFF. The CDR3 DNA reads TGTGCCAGCAGTATACCAGGGGGCTTCACTGAAGCTTTCTTT.

This clone appeared a single time. The rearrangement joins TRBV28 to TRBJ1-1; D ambiguous. Trimming took off 7 bases at V and 5 bases at J, with 11 bases between the two ends. Germline values: CDR1 MDHEN, CDR2 SYDVKM. The CDR3 is made up of 12 amino acids. The CDR3 sequence: CASIGLSTEAFF. The CDR3 coding sequence is TGTGCCAGCATCGGGTTATCAACTGAAGCTTTCTTT.

This clone has only a few counts. The chain uses TRBV6-4 and TRBJ2-3, with D possibly TRBD1 on 8 matching bases. Germline V gives CDR1 MRHNA, CDR2 SNTAGT. V was cut by 3 bases and J by 3 bases, with 13 bases left in between. CDR3 size: 15 residues. This CDR3 is CASSEQGGGTDTQYF. For the CDR3, the DNA is TGTGCCAGCAGTGAACAGGGGGGGGGAACAGATACGCAGTATTTT.

J is TRBJ1-5 and V is TRBV10-3, with TRBD1 matching 8 bases. The junction had 7 bases not matched to a gene; V was cut back by 0 bases and J by 3 bases. The CDR3 has 17 amino acids. Germline CDR1 reads ENHRY; CDR2 reads SYGVKD. In DNA form, the CDR3 reads TGTGCCATCAGTGAGTCTCGCCAGGGACAGGTCAATCAGCCCCAGCATTTT. Amino acids: CAISESRQGQVNQPQHF.

This chain links TRBV7-3 with TRBJ2-1; TRBD2 matches at 9 bases. The V and J ends lost 0 bases and 6 bases, in that order; junction bases with no gene match: 6. CDR3 size: 16 residues. Germline-derived CDR1 and CDR2 are SGHTA and FQGTGA. The CDR3 nucleotides read TGTGCCAGCAGCTTAACGGCGGGGGGGCCTTTCAATGAGCAGTTCTTC. Residues: CASSLTAGGPFNEQFF.

V usage is TRBV5-1 and J usage is TRBJ2-5, with TRBD2 matching 11 bases. Germline CDR1 SGHRS, CDR2 YFSETQ. J gave up 0 bases and V 4 bases, and 8 bases lay outside the gene matches. The CDR3 is 17 residues long. The CDR3 region is CASSVPTSGGDQETQYF. In DNA, the CDR3 is TGCGCCAGCAGCGTTCCAACTAGCGGGGGTGACCAAGAGACCCAGTACTTC.

The V and J genes are TRBV10-3 and TRBJ2-7, with 9 bases aligning to TRBD2. Germline-derived CDR1 and CDR2 are ENHRY and SYGVKD. V was clipped by 2 bases and J by 2 bases; unmatched bases: 7. This CDR3 contains 16 residues. The CDR3 region is CAISETRLADTYEQYF. In DNA, the CDR3 is TGTGCCATCAGTGAGACTCGACTAGCGGATACCTACGAGCAGTACTTC.

This clone was picked up a small number of times. This chain joins TRBV5-6 and TRBJ2-6; no clear D. Germline CDR1 reads SGHDT; CDR2 reads YYEEEE. The CDR3 is 15 residues long. Trimming removed 0 bases from V and 2 bases from J, with 6 bases in between. CDR3 nucleotide sequence: TGTGCCAGCAGCTTGGATACAGCTGGGGCCAACGTCCTGACTTTC. As protein: CASSLDTAGANVLTF. The full variable domain, in which reference TRBV5-6 and TRBJ2-6 provide the parts outside the CDR3, is DAGVTQSPTHLIKTRGQQVTLRCSPKSGHDTVSWYQQALGQGPQFIFQYYEEEERQRGNFPDRFSGHQFPNYSSELNVNALLLGDSALYLCASSLDTAGANVLTFGAGSRLTVL.

The chain has TRBV9 and TRBJ1-2; D gene ambiguous. Germline lookup yields CDR1 SGDLS and CDR2 YYNGEE. The CDR3 covers 21 residues. V lost 0 bases and J lost 4, with 31 bases in between. CDR3 region: CASSVVESELRAGFLTYGYTF. CDR3 in DNA: TGTGCCAGCAGCGTAGTAGAAAGTGAGTTGAGGGCGGGCTTCCTCACCTATGGCTACACCTTC.